This TCR beta chain was observed in a study of T-cell memory formation after mild COVID-19. The study's findings and limits: Later expanders leaned CD4+, whereas clones that contracted between day 15 and 85 were balanced CD4/CD8. Contracting CD8+ clones were enriched in EMRA, CD4+ mainly in CM and EM.

From 5'RACE with constant-segment primers came TCR alpha and TCR beta cDNA libraries that carried sample barcodes and UMIs. One entry per CDR3 protein, called by TCRdb with MiXCR from the 5' RACE reads. The sample has around 420,000 distinct CDR3 sequences, about 24% seen once. Germline V gene sequence: CDR1 KGHDR, CDR2 SFDVKD. Trimming at V came to 4 bases and at J to 4 bases, leaving 7 bases not matched to a gene. The CDR3 consists of 16 residues. With respect to this clonotype: Its matching antigen is unknown.

Specimen: PBMCs or a T cell subset sorted from them (not recorded which). The chain combines TRBV24-1 with TRBJ1-2; TRBD1 matches at 11 bases. The clonotype comes from an adult woman who had mild COVID-19 (a few samples of this study predate the infection). Cell type and time point are not known. CDR3 in DNA: TGTGCCACCAGTGACAACTGGGACAGGGGGGCCTATGGCTACACCTTC. It encodes CATSDNWDRGAYGYTF.